The 9 T cell receptor beta chains below all came from one sample that was sequenced in a study of T cell repertoires in cytomegalovirus infection. Each CDR3 protein is one row after TCRdb ran MiXCR on the reads. The sample shows approximately 110,000 distinct CDR3 sequences, roughly a third of them seen only once. For these TCRs, the target antigens are not known. This sample comprised CD8+ T cells from cultured PBMCs, obtained from culture after CMV antigen stimulation. These receptors were collected from a human donor in good health (CMV status not recorded). Some clones in this sample may be carry-over from other donors' samples.

This clonotype showed up just a few times. This chain links TRBV7-9 with TRBJ2-5, with D uncertain. In germline, CDR1 is SEHNR, CDR2 FQNEAQ (reference sequence). CDR3 size: 14 residues. V lost 2 bases, J lost 1 base, and 8 bases lay in between. DNA for the CDR3: TGTGCCAGCAGCTTATTAATCCCCCAAGAGACCCAGTACTTC. Its protein is CASSLLIPQETQYF.

V usage is TRBV12-3 or TRBV12-4 and J usage is TRBJ1-5, with a possible D match to TRBD1 (6 bases). V lost 5 bases to trimming and J lost 6 bases, with 29 bases between them. CDR3 length equals 19 residues. CDR3 DNA sequence: TGTGCCAGCAGTCCCGGGGGGGGGGCCGCAGGTTTGAGCGGTCAGCCCCAGCATTTT. This translates into CASSPGGGAAGLSGQPQHF.

The table lists this clonotype with many counts. The chain employs TRBV7-2 and TRBJ1-5, with TRBD1 matching 8 bases. The V and J ends lost 2 bases and 1 base, in that order; junction bases with no gene match: 4. The CDR3 totals 16 residues. Looked up from germline, CDR1 is SGHTA and CDR2 is FQGNSA. CDR3 coding DNA: TGTGCCAGCAGCTTAACAGGGGGTCACAGCAATCAGCCCCAGCATTTT. It encodes CASSLTGGHSNQPQHF.

The chain employs TRBV9 and TRBJ2-3; D is possibly TRBD1 (6 bases). V lost 0 bases and J lost 3, with 14 bases in between. The CDR3 length is 16 residues. The V gene's germline CDR1 is SGDLS and CDR2 YYNGEE. The CDR3 DNA reads TGTGCCAGCAGCGTAGATTGGACAGTACAAACAGATACGCAGTATTTT. As protein: CASSVDWTVQTDTQYF.

This clonotype was counted many times. The J gene is TRBJ1-1, the V gene TRBV27; D remains unclear. The CDR3 runs 15 residues. Trimming cost V 0 bases and J 1 base, with 9 bases left between them. The V gene's germline CDR1 is MNHEY and CDR2 SMNVEV (reference sequence). CDR3 sequence reads: CASSLSGAGNTEAFF. The CDR3 coding sequence is TGTGCCAGCAGTTTATCCGGCGCAGGGAACACTGAAGCTTTCTTT.

This clonotype turned up a few times. V usage is TRBV6-1 and J usage is TRBJ2-7, with TRBD1 identical over 7 bases. J lost 2 bases, V lost 10 bases, and 11 bases had no gene match. This CDR3 region has 14 residues. CDR1 is MNHNS and CDR2 is SASEGT in the germline V gene. CDR3 residues: CATGPGQAPYEQYF. CDR3 in DNA: TGTGCCACGGGACCCGGACAGGCCCCCTACGAGCAGTACTTC.

This clonotype has a count of ten or more. V and J are TRBV7-2 and TRBJ2-6; perhaps TRBD2 as D (5 bases). The CDR3 is made up of 16 amino acids. The germline CDR1 and CDR2 sequences are SGHTA and FQGNSA. The V gene lost 0 bases and the J gene lost 0 bases, with 6 bases spanning the gap. The CDR3 region has the DNA TGTGCCAGCAGCTTAGCGCTAGCCTCTGGGGCCAACGTCCTGACTTTC. Its protein is CASSLALASGANVLTF.

The chain combines TRBV9 with TRBJ2-1; the D gene could be TRBD1 or TRBD2 (5 bases each). The V gene lost 6 bases and the J gene lost 4 bases, with 23 bases spanning the gap. Germline V gene lookup returns CDR1 SGDLS and CDR2 YYNGEE. The CDR3 covers 17 residues. The CDR3 nucleotides read TGTGCCAGCAACGGTCGAGCCGGGGCCTTATCTTACAATGAGCAGTTCTTC. Amino acid sequence: CASNGRAGALSYNEQFF.

This clonotype was found a few times. The gene calls are TRBV28 and TRBJ2-1; 8 nucleotides line up with TRBD2. Trimming at V came to 5 bases and at J to 0 bases, leaving 6 bases not matched to a gene. CDR1 MDHEN and CDR2 SYDVKM come from the germline V gene. CDR3 length: 16 amino acids. The CDR3 region has the DNA TGTGCCAGCAGTACAGGGAGCGGGGGCTCCTACAATGAGCAGTTCTTC. Its translation: CASSTGSGGSYNEQFF.